The 27 T cell receptor beta chains given below trace back to one sample, sequenced in a study of immune evolution from preneoplasia to lung adenocarcinoma. The method was immunoSEQ multiplex PCR; TCRdb's version includes in-frame clones alone and lacks a portion of them. The sample consists of 6,000 to 7,500 clones, roughly 80% of them appearing once. Sequencing input: FFPE minimally invasive lung adenocarcinoma tissue. Receptors were obtained from a person aged 50 to 70 with lung adenocarcinoma.

The chain recombines TRBV4-1 with TRBJ2-7, with unresolved D. The germline V gene encodes CDR1 MGHRA and CDR2 YSYEKL. The V gene lost 3 bases and the J gene lost 2 bases, with 11 bases spanning the gap. This CDR3 comprises 14 residues. For the CDR3, the DNA is TGCGCCAGCAGCCACGGTCGCCAAGCCTACGAGCAGTACTTC. This translates into CASSHGRQAYEQYF.

A few counts support this clone. V usage is TRBV14 and J usage is TRBJ2-3; 8 bases map to TRBD2. Germline V gives CDR1 SGHDN, CDR2 FVKESK. Unmatched junction bases numbered 4, after V lost 4 bases and J lost 1 base. The CDR3 runs to 15 residues. This CDR3 reads CASSPTSDRTDTQYF. In nucleotides, the CDR3 is TGTGCCAGCAGCCCGACTAGCGATCGCACAGATACGCAGTATTTT.

This clone came up a few times. The chain carries TRBV5-4 and TRBJ1-1, with D possibly matching TRBD1 (5 bases). This CDR3 spans 14 amino acids. V gave up 0 bases and J gave up 4 bases, with 10 bases separating them. The germline CDR1 and CDR2 sequences are SGHNT and YYREEE (reference sequence). This chain's CDR3 is CASSLEGVTTEAFF. As DNA, the CDR3 is TGTGCCAGCAGCTTGGAAGGGGTGACCACTGAAGCTTTCTTT.

This sequence joins TRBV7-6 and TRBJ2-3; TRBD1 agrees at 8 bases. The CDR3 has 15 residues. Germline loops: CDR1 SGHVS, CDR2 FNYEAQ. Trimming cost V 2 bases and J 4 bases; bases outside gene matches: 5. In DNA form, the CDR3 reads TGTGCCAGCAGCTTATCCCCAGGGGGCGCAGATACGCAGTATTTT. This gives the protein CASSLSPGGADTQYF. Full variable domain (remainder filled in from reference TRBV7-6 and TRBJ2-3): GAGVSQSPRYKVTKRGQDVALRCDPISGHVSLYWYRQALGQGPEFLTYFNYEAQQDKSGLPNDRFSAERPEGSISTLTIQRTEQRDSAMYRCASSLSPGGADTQYFGPGTRLTVL.

The rearrangement links TRBV7-8 to TRBJ1-4; tentatively, D is TRBD1 (5 bases). Germline V gene data show CDR1 as SGHVS and CDR2 as FQNEAQ. This CDR3 contains 17 residues. Trimming removed 5 bases from V and 0 bases from J, with 16 bases in between. The CDR3 loop reads CASSPRSGTATNEKLFF. Here the CDR3 DNA reads TGTGCCAGCAGCCCCAGATCCGGGACGGCAACTAATGAAAAACTGTTTTTT.

This rearrangement joins TRBV6-1 to TRBJ1-5; tentatively, D is TRBD1 (5 bases). The V end lost 2 bases, the J end lost 6 bases, and 11 bases lay between the germline ends. Germline values: CDR1 MNHNS, CDR2 SASEGT. CDR3 length: 14 amino acids. CDR3 sequence (DNA): TGTGCCAGCAGTGAACGGGGGTACGCTCAGCCCCAGCATTTT. It translates to CASSERGYAQPQHF.

This clone appeared once. The V and J genes are TRBV28 and TRBJ1-3; TRBD1 agrees at 7 bases. Trimming at V came to 3 bases and at J to 0 bases, leaving 8 bases not matched to a gene. The length of the CDR3 is 17 residues. Germline loops: CDR1 MDHEN, CDR2 SYDVKM. This CDR3 is CASSLVGQFRSGNTIYF. The CDR3, as DNA: TGTGCCAGCAGTTTGGTGGGACAGTTCCGCTCTGGAAACACCATATATTTT.

The J gene is TRBJ2-5, the V gene TRBV5-5; TRBD2 matches at 7 bases. V trimming: 5 bases; J trimming: 1 base; junction bases outside the gene matches: 5. Germline V gives CDR1 SGHKS, CDR2 YYEKEE (reference sequence). This CDR3 is built from 14 residues. CDR3 nucleotides: TGTGCCAGCAGTGGGACGGGGGGCCAAGAGACCCAGTACTTC. Translated, it gives CASSGTGGQETQYF.

CDR3 region: CASNSQGTSNQPQHF. The CDR3 DNA sequence: TGTGCCAGTAACTCCCAGGGGACCAGCAATCAGCCCCAGCATTTT. The rearrangement uses TRBV19 and TRBJ1-5, with TRBD1 as a possible D gene (6 bases). Germline values: CDR1 LNHDA, CDR2 SQIVND (reference sequence). Trimming pared 7 bases from V and 1 base from J, leaving 14 bases between. The CDR3 covers 15 residues.

Concerning this clone itself: Different DNA sequences within this sample yield the same CDR3. This chain joins TRBV2 and TRBJ1-2; D gene ambiguous. Germline-derived CDR1 and CDR2 are SNHLY and FYNNEI. The V and J ends lost 2 bases and 4 bases respectively, with 8 bases between them. The CDR3 has 13 residues. The CDR3 bases are TGTGCCAGCAGTGAACGCCAGGTCTATGGCTACACCTTC. This gives the protein CASSERQVYGYTF.

This clone was seen a handful of times. The chain has TRBV7-6 and TRBJ2-2; TRBD2 might be the D (7 bases). The CDR3 is 16 residues long. CDR1 is SGHVS, CDR2 FNYEAQ, per germline. V was shortened by 1 base and J by 6 bases, with 15 bases between the two germline ends. The CDR3 reads CASSLEVGGAAGELFF. CDR3 nucleotide sequence: TGTGCCAGCAGCTTAGAAGTGGGGGGGGCGGCCGGGGAGCTGTTTTTT.

V and J are TRBV11-2 and TRBJ2-5; possible D gene TRBD1, 5 bases. Trimming took off 2 bases at V and 3 bases at J, with 13 bases between the two ends. Germline CDR1 SGHAT, CDR2 FQNNGV. CDR3 length equals 15 residues. The CDR3 region is CASSLRQGFEETQYF. The CDR3 DNA reads as TGTGCCAGCAGCTTAAGGCAGGGTTTCGAAGAGACCCAGTACTTC.

In nucleotides, the CDR3 is TGTGCCAGCTGGCTGGGGCAGGGTACAGATACGCAGTATTTT. It yields the protein CASWLGQGTDTQYF. This chain joins TRBV6-6 and TRBJ2-3; possibly TRBD1 for D (5 bases). Germline V lookup: CDR1 MNHNY, CDR2 SVGAGI (reference sequence). This CDR3 is built from 14 residues. V was pared by 8 bases and J by 3 bases, with 15 bases between.

This clone was detected only a few times. The J gene is TRBJ1-1, the V gene TRBV13, with D possibly TRBD1 on 6 matching bases. CDR1 PRHDT and CDR2 FYEKMQ come from the germline V gene (reference sequence). With 5 bases removed from V and 1 base from J, the gap between germline ends came to 11 bases. The CDR3 sequence is 14 residues long. CDR3 protein: CASSLGGGNTEAFF. The DNA for the CDR3 is TGTGCCAGCAGCCTCGGGGGCGGGAACACTGAAGCTTTCTTT.

About this clone: Other DNA sequences in this sample translate to the same CDR3. The gene calls are TRBV28 and TRBJ1-2; maybe TRBD1 (6 bases). The CDR3 length is 16 residues. Germline CDR1 MDHEN, CDR2 SYDVKM. Trimming left V 1 base short and J 4 bases short, with 16 bases between. The CDR3 coding sequence is TGTGCCAGCAGTTTATCAGAAGGGGGGGGGTCCTATGGCTACACCTTC. Translated: CASSLSEGGGSYGYTF.

The V gene is TRBV29-1, the J gene TRBJ1-1, with 7 bases matching TRBD1. The CDR3 length is 12 residues. V shed 6 bases and J 2 bases; nucleotides not matched to a gene: 3. Germline CDR1 is SQVTM and CDR2 is ANQGSEA. CDR3 nucleotide sequence: TGCAGCGTCGGGACAGTAAACACTGAAGCTTTCTTT. It codes for CSVGTVNTEAFF.

The genes are TRBV7-2 and TRBJ1-5, with 7 bases identical to TRBD1. The CDR3 loop spans 15 amino acids. V was clipped by 7 bases and J by 2 bases; unmatched bases: 8. Germline-derived CDR1 and CDR2 are SGHTA and FQGNSA. CDR3 in amino acids: CASTPNRGGNQPQHF. The DNA of the CDR3 is TGTGCCAGCACCCCAAACAGGGGCGGCAATCAGCCCCAGCATTTT.

The J gene is TRBJ2-5, the V gene TRBV6-5; possibly TRBD2 for D (5 bases). The V gene's germline CDR1 is MNHEY and CDR2 SVGAGI. V dropped 4 bases and J dropped 0 bases, with 15 bases sitting between them. This CDR3 has 16 residues. The CDR3 sequence: CASSSSSWLYQETQYF. As DNA, the CDR3 is TGTGCCAGCAGTTCCTCTAGCTGGCTGTACCAAGAGACCCAGTACTTC.

The chain joins TRBV5-6 to TRBJ1-2; 7 nucleotides line up with TRBD1. This CDR3 has 14 residues. The ends lost 4 bases at V and 8 bases at J; junction bases unmatched: 11. The germline V gene encodes CDR1 SGHDT and CDR2 YYEEEE. In DNA, the CDR3 is TGTGCCAGCAGCCGGACAGGAGGGGTAGAGGGCTACACCTTC. This sequence encodes CASSRTGGVEGYTF.

The chain links TRBV13 to TRBJ2-3, with D perhaps TRBD2 (7 bases). Per germline, CDR1 PRHDT and CDR2 FYEKMQ (reference sequence). CDR3 length equals 14 residues. V shed 10 bases and J shed 4 bases, with 18 bases lying between them. In DNA form, the CDR3 reads TGTGCCACCCTAACCCGAGGGGGGGCAGATACGCAGTATTTT. Amino acids: CATLTRGGADTQYF.

This rearrangement joins TRBV30 to TRBJ1-2; no clear D. There are 11 residues in the CDR3. V was cut by 0 bases and J by 1 base, with 0 bases left in between. The germline CDR1 and CDR2 sequences are GTSNPN and SVGIG (reference sequence). DNA of the CDR3: TGTGCCTGGAGTGTTAACTATGGCTACACCTTC. It encodes CAWSVNYGYTF.

V gene TRBV28 combines with J gene TRBJ2-5; TRBD1 might be the D (6 bases). The CDR3 covers 14 residues. V lost 1 base to trimming and J lost 5 bases, with 11 bases between them. Germline CDR1 reads MDHEN; CDR2 reads SYDVKM. DNA for the CDR3: TGTGCCAGCAGTTTATCCGGTACAGGGGAGACCCAGTACTTC. This codes for CASSLSGTGETQYF.

The rearrangement uses TRBV19 and TRBJ2-2, with 10 bases that match TRBD1. The V gene's germline CDR1 is LNHDA and CDR2 SQIVND (reference sequence). This CDR3 spans 15 amino acids. The ends lost 8 bases at V and 4 bases at J; junction bases unmatched: 7. In nucleotides, the CDR3 is TGTGCCAGTTCTTGGGGGACAGGGGTCACCGGGGAGCTGTTTTTT. It codes for CASSWGTGVTGELFF.

V usage is TRBV28 and J usage is TRBJ2-7, with 10 positions matching TRBD1. V shed 6 bases and J 5 bases; nucleotides not matched to a gene: 4. The CDR3 consists of 13 residues. Germline V gene lookup returns CDR1 MDHEN and CDR2 SYDVKM. The CDR3 DNA reads TGTGCCAGCAGACTGACAGGGGGCCACGAGCAGTACTTC. It is translated as CASRLTGGHEQYF.

The chain is built from TRBV6-4 and TRBJ2-3; 8 bases line up with TRBD1. From germline, CDR1 is MRHNA and CDR2 SNTAGT. The CDR3 spans 15 residues. V was pared by 4 bases and J by 4 bases, with 7 bases of the junction left unmatched. The CDR3 DNA is TGTGCCAGCAGTGCCAGGGGGCGCTGGGCAGATACGCAGTATTTT. This translates into CASSARGRWADTQYF.

V gene TRBV29-1 combines with J gene TRBJ2-5; D possibly corresponds to TRBD2 (6 bases). CDR1 is SQVTM, CDR2 ANQGSEA, per germline. V lost 7 bases to trimming and J lost 1 base, with 19 bases between them. The CDR3 is made up of 15 amino acids. For the CDR3, the DNA is TGCAGCGCTCTGGCGTTCGGAGGGGTCCAAGAGACCCAGTACTTC. It yields the protein CSALAFGGVQETQYF.

The chain recombines TRBV11-1 with TRBJ2-5, with TRBD1 matching over 8 bases. The junction had 7 bases not matched to a gene; V was cut back by 5 bases and J by 2 bases. The CDR3 contains 15 residues. Germline lookup yields CDR1 SGHAT and CDR2 FQDESV (reference sequence). CDR3 region: CASSPGTGVQETQYF. In DNA form, the CDR3 reads TGTGCCAGCAGCCCCGGGACAGGCGTTCAAGAGACCCAGTACTTC.